This T cell receptor (beta chain) was recorded in a study of blood T cell repertoires in COVID-19. Background on the study: Spain, Italy and the United States supplied samples that represented acute and convalescent COVID-19.

The repertoire was sequenced with immunoSEQ multiplex PCR; TCRdb's copy has only in-frame clones and lacks some. The sample lists some 300,000 clones, about nine tenths occurring once. V shed 2 bases, J shed 2 bases, and the junction held 2 bases outside the gene matches. CDR1 and CDR2 from the germline V gene are MRHNA and SNTAGT. The CDR3 length is 15 residues. Remarks on this clone: This may stem from a read error, because a much larger clone lies one nucleotide away.

This TCR came from a woman aged 25 to 39 who had recovered from COVID-19. Material: peripheral blood. V usage is TRBV6-4 and J usage is TRBJ2-3, with 9 nucleotides matching TRBD2. The CDR3, as DNA: TGTGCCAGCAGTGACGGCGGGGGGGCCACAGATACGCAGTATTTT. It is translated as CASSDGGGATDTQYF.